Listed here is a single TCR beta chain. Antigen: not known. The sample originates from a study of T cell responses to AZD1222 COVID-19 vaccine. At the level of the study: Second doses that came at about 4 or about 12 weeks were put together. The study's findings and limits: Recipients of two AZD1222 doses showed rising Spike-specific TCR breadth and depth. Females made up more of the donors, who were largely white British, and clonal diversity may have come out too low. Among AZD1222 vaccinees, only five or six were seropositive at baseline.

Produced via immunoSEQ multiplex PCR; TCRdb's table is partial and in-frame only. The data show fewer than 130,000 clones, about 87% seen once. The CDR3 contains 15 residues. The V gene end was trimmed by 6 bases and the J gene end by 3 bases; junction bases not matched to a gene: 9. The germline gives CDR1 SEHNR, CDR2 FQNEAQ (reference sequence). The sample here was peripheral blood, taken on day 0 of AZD1222 vaccination. The V and J genes are TRBV7-9 and TRBJ1-1, with 8 bases that match TRBD1. The source is an adult in good health. The CDR3: CASRVTGGKDTEAFF. The CDR3 region has the DNA TGTGCCAGCAGAGTTACAGGGGGGAAGGACACTGAAGCTTTCTTT.